This T cell receptor beta chain was profiled in a study of blood T cell repertoires in COVID-19. This clone occurred once. Source study methods: Reference gene primer amplification gave estimated nucleated cell counts. Libraries were prepared by immunoSEQ multiplex PCR; TCRdb keeps only in-frame clonotypes and omits some of them. V and J calls and clone size follow that table, whereas D and trimming were derived from the DNA. This sample has a few hundred thousand clones, with 70% to 90% found just once. This CDR3 has 15 amino acids. V was shortened by 5 bases and J by 5 bases, with 18 bases between the two germline ends. Germline V gene data show CDR1 as SGHTA and CDR2 as FQGNSA.

The source material was PBMCs or T cells enriched from blood (not recorded which). The chain has TRBV7-2 and TRBJ1-2; D possibly corresponds to TRBD1 (6 bases). The clonotype was recovered from a woman aged 40 to 55 with acute COVID-19. The CDR3 reads CASSPRRGGAYGYTF. The CDR3 DNA is TGTGCCAGCAGCCCTCGCCGCGGGGGCGCGTATGGCTACACCTTC.